The 27 T cell receptor delta chains listed next were all sequenced from one sample in a study of γδ T cells in repeated Plasmodium falciparum infection. Flow sorting of PBMC yielded separate Vgamma9/Vdelta2+ and Vdelta2-negative gammadelta T cell populations for bulk repertoire analysis. TCRdb repeated clone calling on the multiplex PCR reads with CATT. The sample holds approximately 90,000 delta-chain clones, 0.98% seen once. The sample consisted of gamma-delta T cells from blood. The receptors were sampled from a pool of human donors (malaria-infected and uninfected, not separated).

Of note for this clone: A read error likely explains why the TCRdb protein, taken from a much larger clone, differs from this DNA's translation at residue 5; the protein shown is translated from the DNA. The chain carries TRDV1 and TRDJ1, with 10 bases identical to TRDD3. The CDR3 length is 16 residues. J gave up 0 bases and V 4 bases, and 5 bases lay outside the gene matches. CDR1 TSWWSYY and CDR2 QGS come from the germline V gene. The CDR3 region is CALGGRTGGYTDKLIF. For the CDR3, the DNA is TGTGCTCTTGGGGGAAGGACTGGGGGATACACCGATAAACTCATCTTT.

Concerning this clone itself: With only one base between it and a far larger clone, this is likely a read error. Other nucleotide sequences from this sample produce the same CDR3. The chain recombines TRDV2 with TRDJ1; no clear D. The J gene, left out of TCRdb, was set here by checking the DNA against germline. From germline, CDR1 is GEAIGNYY and CDR2 EKD. The CDR3 has 15 amino acids. DNA for the CDR3: TGTGCTTGTGACACCGTTGGACAGTACACCGATAAACTCATCTTT. Translated: CACDTVGQYTDKLIF.

This clone was counted a few times. A far larger clone is just one base off, so this is likely a read error. Different DNA sequences within this sample yield the same CDR3. The chain is built from TRDV2 and TRDJ1; 13 bases align to TRDD3. The J gene comes from matching the DNA to germline here; TCRdb lacks it. This CDR3 spans 20 amino acids. After removal of 0 bases from V and 0 bases from J, the junction contained 12 bases not matched to a gene. Germline CDR1 GEAIGNYY, CDR2 EKD. The CDR3 nucleotides are TGTGCCTGTGACACCGTTCCCACGACTGGGGGATACGGGTACACCGATAAACTCATCTTT. It yields the protein CACDTVPTTGGYGYTDKLIF.

This clone turned up a few times. This probably arose from a read error, given a far larger clone one base away. The same CDR3 can be traced to other DNA sequences in this sample. No J gene was assigned, while the V gene was called as TRDV1; the DNA was not used to check the table's D call, TRDD3. The length of the CDR3 is 16 residues. CDR1 TSWWSYY and CDR2 QGS come from the germline V gene. The CDR3 region has the DNA TGTGCTCTTGGGGGCCTCCCGAGGGGGGGGATACGCAAACTCATCTTC. Translating gives CALGGLPRGGIRKLIF.

Worth noting for this clone: The protein given by TCRdb reflects a much larger clone and differs at residue 5 from this DNA's translation, likely from a read error; the protein shown is the DNA's translation. The chain combines TRDV1 with TRDJ1; TRDD3 agrees at 7 bases. J was trimmed by 0 bases and V by 4 bases; bases with no gene match: 17. The V gene's germline CDR1 is TSWWSYY and CDR2 QGS. There are 19 residues in the CDR3. CDR3 DNA: TGTGCTCTTGGGGGAGGGATTTCAAACGCGCTGGGGGACACCGATAAACTCATCTTT. Residues: CALGGGISNALGDTDKLIF.

With respect to this clone: TCRdb's listed protein matches a much larger clone and diverges from this DNA's translation at residue 5, likely through a read error; the protein shown comes from the DNA. The chain carries TRDV1 and TRDJ1; the match to TRDD3 covers 10 bases. Assignment of the J gene here rests on matching the DNA to germline, because TCRdb gives none. V lost 4 bases, J lost 6 bases, and 29 bases stayed unmatched. This CDR3 has 22 amino acids. CDR1 is TSWWSYY and CDR2 is QGS in the germline V gene. DNA for the CDR3: TGTGCTCTTGGGGGACTCAGTCTATGGCTACGGTTGGGGGATACCCGTCTTCATAAACTCATCTTT. Translated, it gives CALGGLSLWLRLGDTRLHKLIF.

This clone was counted at least ten times. This sequence joins TRDV1 and TRDJ1; 10 nucleotides agree with TRDD3. The junction had 22 bases not matched to a gene; V was cut back by 5 bases and J by 1 base. Germline-derived CDR1 and CDR2 are TSWWSYY and QGS. The CDR3 has 21 residues. This CDR3 is CALGNSLLGGYAATRTDKLIF. DNA for the CDR3: TGTGCTCTTGGGAACTCTCTCCTCGGGGGATACGCGGCAACCCGCACCGATAAACTCATCTTT.

This clone has just a few counts. The protein TCRdb gives is from a much larger clone and does not agree with this DNA's translation at residue 3, likely a read error; the protein shown here comes from the DNA. This specimen includes other DNA sequences encoding the same CDR3. The V and J genes are TRDV1 and TRDJ1, with D possibly matching TRDD3 (6 bases). Per the germline V gene, CDR1 is TSWWSYY and CDR2 is QGS. CDR3 length: 12 residues. The CDR3 DNA sequence: TGTGCTCCTGGGGAACGGGGCCACAAACTCATCTTT. Its translation is CAPGERGHKLIF.

This clone turned up a few times. The translation of this DNA and the TCRdb protein of a much larger clone differ at residue 9, probably owing to a read error; the protein shown here is translated from the DNA. The chain recombines TRDV2 with TRDJ1; no definite D call. The J gene was missing in TCRdb and was found by matching the end of the DNA to germline. Trimming took 3 bases from V and 7 from J, leaving 14 bases between them. The CDR3 contains 13 residues. Germline V gene data show CDR1 as GEAIGNYY and CDR2 as EKD. CDR3 bases: TGTGCCTGTGACCCCCTCGCATCCGGTAAACTCATCTTT. This encodes CACDPLASGKLIF.

This clone counts as medium-sized (0.01 to 0.1%). For the CDR3, the DNA is TGTGCCTGTGACACCGGACAATACTGGGGGATCCCTTCCCTCCGATACACCGATAAACTCATCTTT. Translated, it gives CACDTGQYWGIPSLRYTDKLIF. The chain carries TRDV2 and TRDJ1; 10 bases are a match to TRDD3. Germline trimming cut 0 bases from V and 0 bases from J; bases unmatched to any gene: 21. Germline V gene data show CDR1 as GEAIGNYY and CDR2 as EKD. The CDR3 extends over 22 amino acids.

On this clone: TCRdb's entry gives the protein of a much larger clone, which mismatches this DNA's translation at residue 3, likely from a read error; the protein reported here is translated from the DNA. For the V gene the call is TRDV1; the J gene has no call; no DNA check was done on the table's D call, TRDD3. CDR3 length: 12 residues. In germline, CDR1 is TSWWSYY, CDR2 QGS. In DNA form, the CDR3 reads TGTGCTCCTGGGGAGACCCAGAGTAGGCTCATCTTT. It is translated as CAPGETQSRLIF.

In this sample, this clone turned up many times. This sequence is one base from a far larger clone and is likely a read error. The same CDR3 is also encoded by other DNA sequences in this sample. This chain links TRDV1 with TRDJ1; D is perhaps TRDD3 (5 bases). The CDR3 extends over 19 amino acids. Germline CDR1 reads TSWWSYY; CDR2 reads QGS. V lost 2 bases, J lost 3 bases, and 25 bases lay in between. The CDR3 DNA sequence: TGTGCTCTTGGGGAAGGACGACAGGCGACGAAAGGGGAGTCCGATAAACTCATCTTT. This encodes CALGEGRQATKGESDKLIF.

This clone has only a few counts. Only one base separates this from a far larger clonotype, so it likely reflects a read error. Other DNA sequences from this sample encode an identical CDR3 as well. V usage is TRDV2 and J usage is TRDJ1; the D gene is possibly TRDD3 (6 bases). Germline V CDR1 and CDR2: GEAIGNYY, EKD. This CDR3 is built from 15 residues. The V end lost 1 base, the J end lost 2 bases, and 13 bases lay between the germline ends. CDR3 in DNA: TGTGCCTGTGACACTCAGGATACTCTAACCGATAAACTCATCTTT. This translates into CACDTQDTLTDKLIF.

Of note for this clone: This is likely an artifact of a read error, given a far larger clone one base away. Other DNA sequences in the sample encode the same CDR3. The J gene went uncalled, whereas the V gene is TRDV2; the D call TRDD3 from the table was never checked on the DNA. The CDR3 runs 18 residues. Per the germline V gene, CDR1 is GEAIGNYY and CDR2 is EKD. The DNA for the CDR3 is TGTGCCTGTGACACCGAAGGGGACCACTCCTGGGACACCCGACAGATGTTCTTC. This translates into CACDTEGDHSWDTRQMFF.

This clone has more than one count but fewer than ten. A far larger clone lies a single base away; this is likely a read error. At the DNA level, this CDR3 is encoded by other sequences in the same sample as well. V gene TRDV2 combines with J gene TRDJ2, with D perhaps matching TRDD3 (5 bases). The J gene, left out of TCRdb, was set here by checking the DNA against germline. CDR3 length equals 15 residues. Between the trimmed V and J ends, which lost 0 bases and 11 bases, there was a span of 18 bases. The germline gives CDR1 GEAIGNYY, CDR2 EKD. The CDR3 sequence is CACDTLRGDLAQLFF. The CDR3 nucleotides are TGTGCCTGTGACACCCTTAGGGGAGACCTGGCTCAACTCTTCTTT.

There are a few counts of this clone. A far bigger clonotype differs at one base, so this is likely a read error. The sample holds other DNA sequences that translate to the same CDR3. The chain combines TRDV1 with TRDJ1; 9 bases map to TRDD3. Germline lookup yields CDR1 TSWWSYY and CDR2 QGS. CDR3 length equals 24 residues. V shed 1 base, J shed 0 bases, and the junction held 27 bases outside the gene matches. CDR3 region: CALGERGFYPYWGRRGRYTDKLIF. As DNA, the CDR3 is TGTGCTCTTGGGGAACGAGGCTTCTACCCCTACTGGGGGAGACGAGGTAGGTACACCGATAAACTCATCTTT.

This clone was detected a few times. The TCRdb protein, from a much larger clone, departs from this DNA's translation at residue 11, likely by read error; the protein shown derives from the DNA. The chain employs TRDV1 and TRDJ1; 11 nucleotides match TRDD3. This CDR3 comprises 18 residues. Germline values: CDR1 TSWWSYY, CDR2 QGS. V lost 3 bases, J lost 0 bases, and 9 bases stayed unmatched. The DNA of the CDR3 is TGTGCTCTTGGGGACGGCTCCTGGGGGATACAAGACACCGATAAACTCATCTTT. It codes for CALGDGSWGIQDTDKLIF.

Regarding this clone: TCRdb has a much larger clone's protein, which differs at residue 18 from the translation of this DNA, likely because of a read error; what is shown is the protein translated from the DNA. The V call is TRDV1, the J call TRDJ1; 12 positions agree with TRDD3. From germline, CDR1 is TSWWSYY and CDR2 QGS. CDR3 length: 22 residues. CDR3 in amino acids: CALGEHRLYWGIHSRYTNKLIF. In nucleotides, the CDR3 is TGTGCTCTTGGGGAACACCGTTTGTACTGGGGGATACACAGTCGGTACACCAATAAACTCATCTTT.

Comments on this clone: Only one base separates this from a far larger clonotype, so it likely reflects a read error. Other DNA sequences within the sample encode an identical CDR3. The chain combines TRDV2 with TRDJ2; 8 positions agree with TRDD3. TCRdb does not report a J gene; here it was assigned by matching the DNA to germline references. The CDR3 length is 16 residues. Trimming took 0 bases from V and 7 from J; bases not matched to a gene: 9. The germline V gene encodes CDR1 GEAIGNYY and CDR2 EKD. The chain's CDR3 is CACDTVLPGGLAQLFF. Here the CDR3 DNA reads TGTGCCTGTGACACCGTTTTACCTGGGGGACTAGCACAACTCTTCTTT.

In the case of this clone: A far larger clone is just one base off, so this is likely a read error. The sample has other DNA sequences that encode this CDR3 too. The V and J genes are TRDV1 and TRDJ1; D call uncertain. The CDR3 covers 15 residues. Germline CDR1 is TSWWSYY and CDR2 is QGS. V was cut by 5 bases and J by 11 bases, with 24 bases left in between. CDR3 bases: TGTGCTCTTGGGCTTAGCCCCACCGCCACCGTCAAGCTCATCTTT. It translates to CALGLSPTATVKLIF.

This clone has just a few counts. Since a far larger clone is one base different, this is likely a read error. In the same sample, other DNA sequences code for this CDR3. No J gene call was made, and the V gene is TRDV2; the D call in the table, TRDD3, was not verified against the DNA. The CDR3 runs to 19 residues. In germline, CDR1 is GEAIGNYY, CDR2 EKD. CDR3 in DNA: TGTGCCTGTGACACGCCTTGGAAGGTGGGGGATACGTACACCGATAAACTCATCTTC. This gives the protein CACDTPWKVGDTYTDKLIF.

At least ten counts were recorded for this clone. TCRdb assigns this DNA the protein of a much larger clone, which departs from its translation at residue 8; this likely reflects a read error, and the protein shown comes from translating the DNA. The V call is TRDV2, the J call TRDJ1, with D perhaps TRDD3 (6 bases). The CDR3 contains 15 residues. The ends were cut back, 2 bases at V and 1 base at J, with 13 bases in the middle. Per germline, CDR1 GEAIGNYY and CDR2 EKD. The CDR3 region has the DNA TGTGCCTGTGACATTCTTGGGATAGGCACCGATAAACTCATCTTT. Protein product: CACDILGIGTDKLIF.

By its share, this clone is medium-sized (0.01 to 0.1%). Additional DNA sequences in this sample encode the identical CDR3. The chain recombines TRDV2 with TRDJ1; 13 nucleotides match TRDD3. Germline V gene data show CDR1 as GEAIGNYY and CDR2 as EKD. The length of the CDR3 is 21 residues. The junction had 15 bases not matched to a gene; V was cut back by 0 bases and J by 0 bases. The CDR3 protein is CACDTSDWGIRRGGYTDKLIF. CDR3 bases: TGTGCCTGTGACACCTCCGACTGGGGGATACGGCGTGGGGGGTACACCGATAAACTCATCTTT.

The table lists this clone with a few counts. This DNA's translation and the protein TCRdb lists, from a much larger clone, do not match at residue 8, likely due to a read error; the protein shown is translated from the DNA. The chain couples TRDV2 to TRDJ1; D is unclear. Here the J gene was assigned by germline matching of the DNA, as TCRdb has none. There are 14 residues in the CDR3. V lost 3 bases and J 1 base, leaving 11 bases between the germline ends. Germline V CDR1 and CDR2: GEAIGNYY, EKD. CDR3 nucleotide sequence: TGTGCCTGTGACCGACTTGAGTGCACCGATAAACTCATCTTT. Amino acids: CACDRLECTDKLIF.

Concerning this clone: TCRdb attributes to this sequence the protein of a much larger clone, which differs from the DNA translation at residue 5; a read error is likely, and the protein displayed is translated from the DNA. The chain employs TRDV2 and TRDJ1; 11 positions match TRDD3. The J gene, missing from TCRdb, was assigned here through DNA to germline matching. With 3 bases clipped from V and 4 bases from J, the junction kept 6 bases outside the gene matches. This CDR3 is built from 15 residues. The germline V gene has CDR1 GEAIGNYY and CDR2 EKD. The CDR3 spells CACDGLGDTDDKLIF. The CDR3 coding sequence is TGTGCCTGTGACGGCCTGGGGGATACCGACGATAAACTCATCTTT.

This clone was recorded a few times. The protein TCRdb gives is from a much larger clone and does not agree with this DNA's translation at residue 9, likely a read error; the protein shown here comes from the DNA. The rearrangement links TRDV1 to TRDJ3; 9 bases are a match to TRDD3. TCRdb records no J gene; here it was assigned by comparing the DNA to germline. This CDR3 has 22 residues. Germline CDR1 reads TSWWSYY; CDR2 reads QGS. Germline trimming cut 0 bases from V and 0 bases from J; bases unmatched to any gene: 12. The CDR3 DNA follows: TGTGCTCTTGGGGAACTCCCCCCAGAAGGGGATACGCTCTCCTGGGACACCCGACAGATGTTTTTC. It translates to CALGELPPEGDTLSWDTRQMFF.

Regarding this clone: TCRdb's protein, taken from a much larger clone, differs from this DNA's translation at residue 4, likely owing to a read error; the protein displayed comes from the DNA. V is TRDV2 and J is TRDJ1, with 8 bases that match TRDD3. TCRdb supplies no J gene; here it was assigned by aligning the nucleotide sequence to germline. Germline lookup yields CDR1 GEAIGNYY and CDR2 EKD. J was trimmed by 0 bases and V by 5 bases; bases with no gene match: 19. The CDR3 has 19 amino acids. In nucleotides, the CDR3 is TGTGCCTGTGGCTCTGACTCTTCTGGGGGACCGGTGTACACCGATAAACTCATCTTT. This translates into CACGSDSSGGPVYTDKLIF.